These 23 T cell receptor beta chains originate from one sample sequenced in a study of T cell responses to AZD1222 COVID-19 vaccine. TCRdb keeps only in-frame clones here, not all; method: immunoSEQ multiplex PCR. The sample carries around 100,000 clones, roughly 80% recorded once. This specimen consisted of peripheral blood, obtained on day 0 of AZD1222 vaccination. Receptor source: an adult in good health.

The chain joins TRBV28 to TRBJ1-2, with D tentatively TRBD1 (5 bases). Trimming removed 6 bases from V and 3 bases from J, with 17 bases in between. This CDR3 comprises 15 residues. Per germline, CDR1 MDHEN and CDR2 SYDVKM. CDR3 in DNA: TGTGCCAGCAGCAGGGCCGACACAGGTGACTATGGCTACACCTTC. Amino acids: CASSRADTGDYGYTF.

This clone came up a few times. The chain uses TRBV19 and TRBJ2-7; possible D gene TRBD2, 6 bases. Germline V CDR1 and CDR2: LNHDA, SQIVND (reference sequence). V gave up 1 base and J gave up 2 bases, with 12 bases separating them. The CDR3 is 15 residues long. Here the CDR3 reads CASSIARESPYEQYF. CDR3 coding DNA: TGTGCCAGTAGTATAGCACGGGAGTCACCCTACGAGCAGTACTTC. Full variable domain (remainder filled in from reference TRBV19 and TRBJ2-7): DGGITQSPKYLFRKEGQNVTLSCEQNLNHDAMYWYRQDPGQGLRLIYYSQIVNDFQKGDIAEGYSVSREKKESFPLTVTSAQKNPTAFYLCASSIARESPYEQYFGPGTRLTVT.

The chain couples TRBV19 to TRBJ2-7; 7 positions agree with TRBD1. Germline trimming cut 2 bases from V and 2 bases from J; bases unmatched to any gene: 6. CDR3 size: 15 residues. The germline gives CDR1 LNHDA, CDR2 SQIVND (reference sequence). CDR3 residues: CASSIMVGQAYEQYF. CDR3 nucleotide sequence: TGTGCCAGTAGTATAATGGTCGGACAGGCCTACGAGCAGTACTTC.

The chain couples TRBV6-2 or TRBV6-3 to TRBJ2-7, with D tentatively TRBD2 (5 bases). The CDR3 runs to 15 residues. V lost 2 bases and J lost 1, with 12 bases in between. From germline, CDR1 is MNHEY and CDR2 SVGEGT. The CDR3 nucleotides read TGTGCCAGCAGTTACCCCCCCCGGGATTCCTACGAGCAGTACTTC. Translation: CASSYPPRDSYEQYF.

The rearrangement links TRBV5-5 to TRBJ1-1; D call uncertain. Trimming shortened V by 4 bases and J by 1 base, and 11 bases separated the two germline ends. CDR3 size: 14 residues. CDR1 is SGHKS and CDR2 is YYEKEE in the germline V gene (reference sequence). The CDR3 reads CASSMGRWNTEAFF. As DNA, the CDR3 is TGTGCCAGCAGCATGGGGAGATGGAACACTGAAGCTTTCTTT.

The chain has TRBV6-5 and TRBJ1-3, with 9 bases matching TRBD1. Trimming took 6 bases from V and 8 from J; bases not matched to a gene: 11. Per the germline V gene, CDR1 is MNHEY and CDR2 is SVGAGI. The CDR3 sequence is 15 residues long. This CDR3 is CASRIRDRDLYTIYF. CDR3 nucleotide sequence: TGTGCCAGCAGGATCCGGGACAGGGATTTATACACCATATATTTT.

The chain employs TRBV7-9 and TRBJ2-3, with TRBD1 matching over 8 bases. Germline V lookup: CDR1 SEHNR, CDR2 FQNEAQ (reference sequence). V shed 5 bases and J 4 bases; nucleotides not matched to a gene: 5. The CDR3 consists of 14 residues. The CDR3 region has the DNA TGTGCCAGCAGCACCGACAGGGGCCCAGATACGCAGTATTTT. It yields the protein CASSTDRGPDTQYF.

The chain joins TRBV5-4 to TRBJ2-5; D uncertain. The CDR3 runs to 15 residues. V lost 5 bases, J lost 1 base, and 15 bases lay in between. Germline loops: CDR1 SGHNT, CDR2 YYREEE (reference sequence). The CDR3 here is CASRSVGVPQETQYF. The DNA of the CDR3 is TGTGCCAGCAGATCGGTTGGGGTCCCCCAAGAGACCCAGTACTTC. Filled out from reference TRBV5-4 and TRBJ2-5, the complete variable domain reads ETGVTQSPTHLIKTRGQQVTLRCSSQSGHNTVSWYQQALGQGPQFIFQYYREEENGRGNFPPRFSGLQFPNYSSELNVNALELDDSALYLCASRSVGVPQETQYFGPGTRLLVL.

The DNA for the CDR3 is TGTGCCTGGAGAGGAGCGGGGGGGCGGAATGAGCAGTTCTTC. Encoded protein: CAWRGAGGRNEQFF. V is TRBV30 and J is TRBJ2-1; 10 nucleotides line up with TRBD2. The V and J ends lost 3 bases and 7 bases, in that order; junction bases with no gene match: 6. Germline loops: CDR1 GTSNPN, CDR2 SVGIG (reference sequence). CDR3 size: 14 residues.

The genes are TRBV19 and TRBJ1-6; 9 nucleotides agree with TRBD1. Trimming removed 4 bases from V and 10 bases from J; junction bases left unmatched: 5. This CDR3 has 14 residues. Germline assignment: CDR1 LNHDA and CDR2 SQIVND (reference sequence). The CDR3 DNA reads as TGTGCCAGTAGTACGACAGGGGGAGGATCACCCCTCCACTTT. Amino acids: CASSTTGGGSPLHF.

The chain has TRBV7-2 and TRBJ2-3; perhaps TRBD2 as D (5 bases). V lost 7 bases, J lost 8 bases, and 13 bases lay in between. This CDR3 comprises 12 residues. Germline CDR1 reads SGHTA; CDR2 reads FQGNSA. CDR3 bases: TGTGCCAGCACCCAGAGGGCGGGTACGCAGTATTTT. Amino acids: CASTQRAGTQYF.

The genes are TRBV12-3 or TRBV12-4 and TRBJ2-5; D is uncertain. With 1 base removed from V and 4 bases from J, the gap between germline ends came to 7 bases. The CDR3 has 13 residues. The CDR3 bases are TGTGCCAGCAGTTTAGGGGCCCGAGAGACCCAGTACTTC. It yields the protein CASSLGARETQYF.

The chain has TRBV5-8 and TRBJ2-2; TRBD2 aligns across 9 bases. The ends lost 7 bases at V and 5 bases at J; junction bases unmatched: 12. The germline V gene has CDR1 SGHTS and CDR2 YDEGEE. The CDR3 loop spans 16 amino acids. CDR3 DNA: TGTGCCAGCTTTCCCTTTAGCGGGAGCGGGACCGGGGAGCTGTTTTTT. As protein: CASFPFSGSGTGELFF.

CDR3 sequence: CASSSTSVNEQFF. CDR3 DNA: TGTGCCAGCAGCTCGACTAGTGTGAATGAGCAGTTCTTC. This sequence joins TRBV7-9 and TRBJ2-1, with D maybe TRBD2 (6 bases). This CDR3 comprises 13 residues. Trimming left V 4 bases short and J 7 bases short, with 11 bases between. Germline CDR1 and CDR2: SEHNR and FQNEAQ (reference sequence).

The chain uses TRBV10-1 and TRBJ2-7; tentative D call: TRBD1 (6 bases). V was trimmed by 10 bases and J by 5 bases, leaving 15 bases between them. Germline V lookup: CDR1 WNHNN, CDR2 SYGVQD (reference sequence). The CDR3 runs to 12 residues. CDR3 sequence: CATPPGDDEQYF. CDR3 in DNA: TGCGCCACCCCTCCAGGGGACGACGAGCAGTACTTC.

The J gene is TRBJ2-1, the V gene TRBV7-2; weak D call: TRBD2 (6 bases). Trimming cost V 0 bases and J 4 bases, with 7 bases left between them. CDR3 size: 14 residues. Germline values: CDR1 SGHTA, CDR2 FQGNSA. CDR3 amino acids: CASSLALAYNEQFF. CDR3 DNA: TGTGCCAGCAGCTTAGCCCTAGCGTACAATGAGCAGTTCTTC.

The rearrangement uses TRBV19 and TRBJ1-5; no definite D call. Germline values: CDR1 LNHDA, CDR2 SQIVND (reference sequence). This CDR3 is built from 12 residues. With 1 base removed from V and 6 bases from J, the gap between germline ends came to 4 bases. The CDR3 DNA is TGTGCCAGTAGTATAGCCGGTCAGCCCCAGCATTTT. It translates to CASSIAGQPQHF. Filled out from reference TRBV19 and TRBJ1-5, the complete variable domain reads DGGITQSPKYLFRKEGQNVTLSCEQNLNHDAMYWYRQDPGQGLRLIYYSQIVNDFQKGDIAEGYSVSREKKESFPLTVTSAQKNPTAFYLCASSIAGQPQHFGDGTRLSIL.

The J gene is TRBJ1-1, the V gene TRBV28; no definite D call. Germline CDR1 is MDHEN and CDR2 is SYDVKM. Trimming left V 6 bases short and J 0 bases short, with 8 bases between. The CDR3 consists of 13 residues. Written as DNA, the CDR3 is TGTGCCAGCAGATTGTACATGAACACTGAAGCTTTCTTT. It yields the protein CASRLYMNTEAFF.

V and J are TRBV19 and TRBJ1-6; D remains unclear. CDR1 LNHDA and CDR2 SQIVND come from the germline V gene (reference sequence). The V end was cut by 6 bases, the J end by 8 bases, with 14 bases between. This CDR3 has 14 residues. The DNA for the CDR3 is TGTGCCAGTAGCGAATACTTTAGGGATTCACCCCTCCACTTT. Translated: CASSEYFRDSPLHF.

This clone was detected a few times. The V call is TRBV10-3, the J call TRBJ2-1; 10 bases line up with TRBD2. The CDR3 extends over 15 amino acids. Losses at the gene ends were 4 bases for V and 8 bases for J; bases not matched to a gene: 8. Germline lookup yields CDR1 ENHRY and CDR2 SYGVKD. The CDR3 is CAISVGTSVLDEQFF. The CDR3 DNA reads as TGTGCCATCAGTGTTGGGACTAGCGTCTTAGATGAGCAGTTCTTC.

V gene TRBV27 combines with J gene TRBJ2-7; D not resolved. Trimming removed 2 bases from V and 6 bases from J, with 11 bases in between. The germline V gene has CDR1 MNHEY and CDR2 SMNVEV (reference sequence). The CDR3 loop spans 13 amino acids. CDR3: CASSLRQAGEQYF. The CDR3 DNA reads TGTGCCAGCAGTTTAAGGCAGGCTGGCGAGCAGTACTTC.

The genes are TRBV28 and TRBJ1-2; 9 bases align to TRBD1. The CDR3 extends over 13 amino acids. CDR1 and CDR2 (germline): MDHEN, SYDVKM. With V trimmed by 7 bases and J by 4 bases, 4 bases remained unmatched. The CDR3 sequence is CASTGTGPYGYTF. The CDR3 DNA follows: TGTGCCAGCACCGGGACAGGGCCCTATGGCTACACCTTC.

This chain uses TRBV27 with TRBJ1-2, with TRBD1 identical over 9 bases. From germline, CDR1 is MNHEY and CDR2 SMNVEV (reference sequence). V lost 8 bases to trimming and J lost 4 bases; unmatched junction nucleotides: 11. The CDR3 length is 15 residues. The CDR3 loop reads CASPPGQGVGYGYTF. The CDR3 DNA follows: TGTGCCAGCCCCCCGGGACAGGGAGTCGGCTATGGCTACACCTTC.